The next 23 T cell receptor beta chains were all read from a single sample in a study of vaccination effects on CD4 cells after COVID-19. Their antigens are not known. The table came from immunoSEQ multiplex PCR; TCRdb's copy has only in-frame clones and leaves some out. The data hold about 73,000 clones, with about four fifths observed a single time. Antigen-specific CD4+ T cells were expanded with viral peptide pools in the ViraFEST assay before sequencing. Scientists isolated CD4+ T cells after a roughly 10-day culture period ended. Each vaccine recipient was nucleocapsid antibody negative and had no prior SARS-CoV-2 infection. Sequenced here: CD4+ T cells from PBMCs cultured with HCoV-NL63 spike peptides, sampled before COVID-19 vaccination. The receptors were gathered from a human donor who received a COVID-19 vaccine.

J is TRBJ2-3 and V is TRBV5-1; no definite D call. The CDR3 loop spans 14 amino acids. The germline gives CDR1 SGHRS, CDR2 YFSETQ. V lost 5 bases to trimming and J lost 6 bases, with 16 bases between them. This CDR3 is CASSLVGERDTQYF. The CDR3 DNA reads TGCGCCAGCAGTCTAGTTGGCGAGAGGGATACGCAGTATTTT.

The gene calls are TRBV6-2 or TRBV6-3 and TRBJ1-2; TRBD1 is a possible D gene (5 bases). V was cut by 2 bases and J by 0 bases, with 16 bases left in between. Germline V gene sequence: CDR1 MNHEY, CDR2 SVGEGT. The CDR3 has 17 amino acids. Here the CDR3 DNA reads TGTGCCAGCAGTTACCTCGCTCGGGGCAGCGCTAACTATGGCTACACCTTC. Its protein is CASSYLARGSANYGYTF.

The chain is built from TRBV19 and TRBJ1-2; D call uncertain. This CDR3 has 19 residues. V was trimmed by 2 bases and J by 0 bases, leaving 22 bases between them. The germline CDR1 and CDR2 sequences are LNHDA and SQIVND (reference sequence). CDR3 region: CASSISPVRTGLANYGYTF. The CDR3 nucleotides are TGTGCCAGTAGTATAAGCCCCGTCAGGACCGGACTAGCTAACTATGGCTACACCTTC.

CDR3 nucleotide sequence: TGTGCCAGTAGTGATGACAGGATTACCTCCTATAGCAATCAGCCCCAGCATTTT. The encoded protein is CASSDDRITSYSNQPQHF. The chain joins TRBV19 to TRBJ1-5, with D possibly matching TRBD1 (6 bases). The CDR3 is 18 amino acids. Germline V gene data show CDR1 as LNHDA and CDR2 as SQIVND (reference sequence). Trimming took off 5 bases at V and 0 bases at J, with 20 bases between the two ends.

The CDR3 region has the DNA TGTGCCATCAGTGACGGACAGGGGGGAGGTAGTTCACCCCTCCACTTT. Its protein product is CAISDGQGGGSSPLHF. This chain joins TRBV10-3 and TRBJ1-6, with 10 bases identical to TRBD1. Germline V lookup: CDR1 ENHRY, CDR2 SYGVKD. With V trimmed by 3 bases and J by 9 bases, 8 bases remained unmatched. The CDR3 spans 16 residues.

The gene calls are TRBV6-5 and TRBJ1-2, with TRBD1 as a possible D gene (6 bases). The V end was cut by 7 bases, the J end by 2 bases, with 17 bases between. Germline lookup yields CDR1 MNHEY and CDR2 SVGAGI. This CDR3 contains 15 residues. The CDR3 spells CASIGENRVNYGYTF. The CDR3 nucleotides read TGTGCCAGCATTGGGGAGAACAGGGTGAACTATGGCTACACCTTC.

The V and J genes are TRBV5-1 and TRBJ2-1; D remains unclear. This CDR3 comprises 16 residues. Trimming left V 2 bases short and J 5 bases short, with 17 bases between. CDR1 and CDR2 (germline): SGHRS, YFSETQ. For the CDR3, the DNA is TGCGCCAGCAGCTTACAAACCTCAACTCTCCACAATGAGCAGTTCTTC. Its protein is CASSLQTSTLHNEQFF.

V usage is TRBV7-2 and J usage is TRBJ1-5, with a tentative D call TRBD1 (5 bases). Germline-derived CDR1 and CDR2 are SGHTA and FQGNSA. The CDR3 has 16 residues. V lost 3 bases and J 1 base, leaving 13 bases between the germline ends. As DNA, the CDR3 is TGTGCCAGCAGCTTGTTTAGCAGGGCGAGCAATCAGCCCCAGCATTTT. Its protein product is CASSLFSRASNQPQHF.

The chain links TRBV11-3 to TRBJ2-1; 11 positions match TRBD1. This CDR3 spans 15 amino acids. CDR1 is SGHNT and CDR2 is YENEEA in the germline V gene. The V segment lost 5 bases and the J segment 7 bases; nucleotides outside the gene matches: 7. The CDR3 nucleotides read TGTGCCAGCAGCCCCAGGGGACAGGGGGGAAATGAGCAGTTCTTC. It encodes CASSPRGQGGNEQFF.

The V gene is TRBV5-4, the J gene TRBJ2-3, with D tentatively TRBD2 (5 bases). This CDR3 spans 14 amino acids. With 3 bases removed from V and 3 bases from J, the gap between germline ends came to 11 bases. The V gene's germline CDR1 is SGHNT and CDR2 YYREEE (reference sequence). This CDR3 is CASSSQTGTDTQYF. The DNA of the CDR3 is TGTGCCAGCAGCTCCCAGACGGGAACAGATACGCAGTATTTT.

This chain connects TRBV12-3 or TRBV12-4 to TRBJ2-5, with D possibly matching TRBD2 (6 bases). The CDR3 runs to 13 residues. V was trimmed by 7 bases and J by 7 bases, leaving 16 bases between them. CDR3 bases: TGTGCCAGCACTTCAGGCGGGGCGGGGACCCAGTACTTC. Amino acids: CASTSGGAGTQYF.

This clone was seen a few times. The chain combines TRBV7-9 with TRBJ2-1; no clear D. The CDR3 consists of 16 residues. Trimming removed 1 base from V and 0 bases from J, with 10 bases in between. The germline CDR1 and CDR2 sequences are SEHNR and FQNEAQ (reference sequence). The CDR3 region is CASSLGALSSYNEQFF. The CDR3 DNA reads TGTGCCAGCAGCTTAGGGGCACTAAGCTCCTACAATGAGCAGTTCTTC.

Remarks on this clone: This sample includes further DNA sequences coding for the same CDR3. The rearrangement joins TRBV20-1 to TRBJ2-3; D gene uncertain. Trimming removed 1 base at V and 1 base at J, with 0 bases between. CDR1 DFQATT and CDR2 SNEGSKA come from the germline V gene (reference sequence). CDR3 length equals 11 residues. CDR3 sequence: CSARGTDTQYF. In DNA form, the CDR3 reads TGCAGTGCTAGAGGCACAGATACGCAGTATTTT.

In DNA form, the CDR3 reads TGTGCCAGTTTTAGTCGGTTCGGGACGGACTATGGCTACACCTTC. Its translation is CASFSRFGTDYGYTF. The chain carries TRBV19 and TRBJ1-2; perhaps TRBD1 as D (5 bases). The V end was cut by 8 bases, the J end by 3 bases, with 19 bases between. The germline CDR1 and CDR2 sequences are LNHDA and SQIVND (reference sequence). The CDR3 loop spans 15 amino acids.

This clone is a singleton in its sample. The V gene is TRBV7-8, the J gene TRBJ1-2; TRBD1 might be the D (5 bases). V lost 0 bases, J lost 7 bases, and 15 bases lay in between. Per germline, CDR1 SGHVS and CDR2 FQNEAQ. This CDR3 has 15 residues. CDR3 DNA: TGTGCCAGCAGCTTAGCGTCGGGGCCCGCGTTTGGCTACACCTTC. It codes for CASSLASGPAFGYTF.

This clone has just a few counts. The chain recombines TRBV6-5 with TRBJ2-6; D is perhaps TRBD1 (5 bases). V lost 6 bases to trimming and J lost 0 bases, with 6 bases between them. The length of the CDR3 is 14 residues. The germline V gene encodes CDR1 MNHEY and CDR2 SVGAGI. Here the CDR3 DNA reads TGTGCCAGCAGCACAGGCTCTGGGGCCAACGTCCTGACTTTC. This gives the protein CASSTGSGANVLTF.

The chain is built from TRBV2 and TRBJ1-2; 8 positions match TRBD1. V gave up 7 bases and J gave up 4 bases; unmatched junction bases: 11. The CDR3 is made up of 15 amino acids. Germline CDR1 and CDR2: SNHLY and FYNNEI. The CDR3 DNA reads TGTGCCAGCATCCCCATCGCAGGGGGCGGCTATGGCTACACCTTC. Protein: CASIPIAGGGYGYTF.

The CDR3 coding sequence is TGTGCCAGCAGCCAAGAGAGGGGCTACACCTTC. This gives the protein CASSQERGYTF. This chain connects TRBV3-1 (or the pseudogene TRBV3-2) to TRBJ1-2; D uncertain. The germline V gene encodes CDR1 LGHDT and CDR2 YNNKEL (reference sequence). The V end was cut by 0 bases, the J end by 8 bases, with 4 bases between. This CDR3 is 11 amino acids long.

This chain joins TRBV3-1 (or the pseudogene TRBV3-2) and TRBJ2-1; D may be TRBD2 (5 bases). V was pared by 3 bases and J by 3 bases, with 9 bases between. Germline CDR1 is LGHDT and CDR2 is YNNKEL (reference sequence). This CDR3 spans 14 amino acids. The CDR3 nucleotides are TGTGCCAGCAGCCAGGGGAGTTTCTACAATGAGCAGTTCTTC. This gives the protein CASSQGSFYNEQFF.

J is TRBJ1-6 and V is TRBV11-2; D remains ambiguous. Germline CDR1 is SGHAT and CDR2 is FQNNGV. The CDR3 totals 13 residues. Trimming took 0 bases from V and 9 from J, leaving 6 bases between them. CDR3 sequence: CASSLEWASPLHF. The CDR3 DNA is TGTGCCAGCAGCTTAGAGTGGGCTTCACCCCTCCACTTT.

This sequence joins TRBV3-1 (or the pseudogene TRBV3-2) and TRBJ1-3, with D uncertain. Germline loops: CDR1 LGHDT, CDR2 YNNKEL (reference sequence). The CDR3 totals 16 residues. With 1 base removed from V and 1 base from J, the gap between germline ends came to 11 bases. Here the CDR3 DNA reads TGTGCCAGCAGCCAAGTGTGGGATAATTCTGGAAACACCATATATTTT. Amino acid sequence: CASSQVWDNSGNTIYF.

The gene calls are TRBV11-2 and TRBJ2-3, with 9 bases aligning to TRBD1. Germline V gene sequence: CDR1 SGHAT, CDR2 FQNNGV. V dropped 6 bases and J dropped 4; count of bases not matched to a gene: 8. CDR3 size: 15 residues. Written as DNA, the CDR3 is TGTGCCAGCAGTCCCGGGACAGGGTTGGCAGATACGCAGTATTTT. Translating it yields CASSPGTGLADTQYF.

CDR3 DNA sequence: TGTGCCAGCAGCTCCCGTGGGGCCTCCTACAATGAGCAGTTCTTC. Protein sequence: CASSSRGASYNEQFF. The chain uses TRBV11-1 and TRBJ2-1, with a tentative D call TRBD1 (5 bases). The CDR3 has 15 residues. Germline V gene lookup returns CDR1 SGHAT and CDR2 FQDESV (reference sequence). Deletions cut 4 bases from V and 0 bases from J, with 10 bases between.